These 14 T cell receptor beta chains were sequenced from one sample in a study of shared clonotypes between healthy human individuals. Measured with immunoSEQ multiplex PCR; TCRdb has only the in-frame clones, and not every one. This repertoire shows roughly 810,000 clones, 96% found once; its top ten account for about 0.25%. Terminally differentiated effector memory CD45RA+ cells were left out of the naive CD8 fraction, which was CD45RO-negative and positively selected for CCR7. The specimen sequenced was naive CD8+ T cells sorted from blood. The receptors originated from a man aged 25 to 45 in good health.

The chain combines TRBV6-5 with TRBJ2-3, with D unresolved. Deletions cut 2 bases from V and 3 bases from J, with 12 bases between. This CDR3 has 15 residues. Germline V lookup: CDR1 MNHEY, CDR2 SVGAGI. CDR3 loop: CASSYDDGLTDTQYF. The CDR3 DNA reads as TGTGCCAGCAGTTACGACGACGGGCTGACAGATACGCAGTATTTT.

The rearrangement links TRBV9 to TRBJ1-1, with D possibly being TRBD1 (5 bases). This CDR3 comprises 13 residues. CDR1 is SGDLS, CDR2 YYNGEE, per germline. V lost 7 bases and J 2 bases, leaving 12 bases between the germline ends. The CDR3 sequence: CASRVTDNTEAFF. The CDR3 nucleotides read TGTGCCAGCCGGGTGACAGATAACACTGAAGCTTTCTTT.

The table lists this clone with a count of one. The chain has TRBV27 and TRBJ2-7, with TRBD1 matching over 8 bases. CDR3 length: 16 residues. J gave up 3 bases and V 5 bases, and 12 bases lay outside the gene matches. CDR1 and CDR2 (germline): MNHEY, SMNVEV (reference sequence). The CDR3 loop is CASSLTWDRYFYEQYF. The CDR3 coding sequence is TGTGCCAGCAGTCTTACGTGGGACAGGTATTTCTACGAGCAGTACTTC.

The gene calls are TRBV9 and TRBJ1-1, with D uncertain. There are 14 residues in the CDR3. Germline V gene data show CDR1 as SGDLS and CDR2 as YYNGEE. Deletions cut 6 bases from V and 2 bases from J, with 14 bases between. CDR3 in amino acids: CASTPLVANTEAFF. The CDR3 DNA sequence: TGTGCCAGCACCCCCCTCGTGGCAAACACTGAAGCTTTCTTT.

CDR3 amino acids: CASSESQREITDTQYF. Here the CDR3 DNA reads TGTGCCAGCAGTGAATCCCAGCGGGAGATCACAGATACGCAGTATTTT. This sequence joins TRBV6-1 and TRBJ2-3; 8 positions match TRBD2. CDR3 length: 16 residues. CDR1 and CDR2 (germline): MNHNS, SASEGT. The ends lost 2 bases at V and 2 bases at J; junction bases unmatched: 6.

The chain joins TRBV7-9 to TRBJ2-3, with 11 bases identical to TRBD2. The CDR3 runs 16 residues. Germline-derived CDR1 and CDR2 are SEHNR and FQNEAQ (reference sequence). After removal of 5 bases from V and 2 bases from J, the junction contained 6 bases not matched to a gene. CDR3 nucleotides: TGTGCCAGCAGCCAGACTAGCGGGACGTTCACAGATACGCAGTATTTT. This sequence encodes CASSQTSGTFTDTQYF.

The V call is TRBV10-3, the J call TRBJ2-1, with 14 bases aligning to TRBD2. With 2 bases clipped from V and 10 bases from J, the junction kept 13 bases outside the gene matches. Germline loops: CDR1 ENHRY, CDR2 SYGVKD. The CDR3 is made up of 18 amino acids. CDR3 residues: CAISEVAGTSGSRREQFF. CDR3 sequence (DNA): TGTGCCATCAGTGAGGTAGCCGGGACTAGCGGGAGTCGGCGGGAGCAGTTCTTC.

The CDR3 reads CASSLQGEPNEKLFF. The CDR3 bases are TGTGCCAGCAGCTTACAGGGGGAACCTAATGAAAAACTGTTTTTT. The chain is built from TRBV7-9 and TRBJ1-4, with 7 bases lining up with TRBD1. The trim removed 2 bases at V and 3 bases at J, leaving 3 bases unmatched. The CDR3 loop spans 15 amino acids. The germline CDR1 and CDR2 sequences are SEHNR and FQNEAQ (reference sequence).

This chain joins TRBV6-1 and TRBJ1-3; no clear D gene. Germline V CDR1 and CDR2: MNHNS, SASEGT. This CDR3 has 14 residues. With 3 bases removed from V and 1 base from J, the gap between germline ends came to 7 bases. The CDR3 bases are TGTGCCAGCAGTGATTGGGGTTCTGGAAACACCATATATTTT. It specifies CASSDWGSGNTIYF.

Concerning this clone itself: Additional DNA sequences in this sample encode the identical CDR3. V gene TRBV6-6 combines with J gene TRBJ2-7; the D is unclear. The CDR3 totals 11 residues. CDR1 MNHNY and CDR2 SVGAGI come from the germline V gene (reference sequence). V was cut by 2 bases and J by 4 bases, with 3 bases left in between. CDR3 protein: CASSYTYEQYF. The CDR3 nucleotides read TGTGCCAGCAGTTACACATACGAGCAGTACTTC.

This sequence joins TRBV7-6 and TRBJ2-7, with 7 bases lining up with TRBD2. V shed 0 bases, J shed 3 bases, and the junction held 5 bases outside the gene matches. The CDR3 is 15 amino acids. The V gene's germline CDR1 is SGHVS and CDR2 FNYEAQ. CDR3 in DNA: TGTGCCAGCAGCTTAGCGGGAGGGCCCAACTACGAGCAGTACTTC. This sequence encodes CASSLAGGPNYEQYF.

The V call is TRBV9, the J call TRBJ2-1, with 7 positions matching TRBD2. CDR1 SGDLS and CDR2 YYNGEE come from the germline V gene. This CDR3 comprises 16 residues. J lost 3 bases, V lost 0 bases, and 6 bases had no gene match. CDR3: CASSVGEERGYNEQFF. DNA for the CDR3: TGTGCCAGCAGCGTAGGGGAGGAGCGGGGCTACAATGAGCAGTTCTTC.

The rearrangement joins TRBV7-8 to TRBJ2-2; TRBD2 is a possible D gene (6 bases). The V gene's germline CDR1 is SGHVS and CDR2 FQNEAQ. V was clipped by 3 bases and J by 2 bases, with 7 bases between them. This CDR3 has 14 amino acids. The CDR3 DNA reads as TGTGCCAGCAGCTTTAGCGGAAACACCGGGGAGCTGTTTTTT. The encoded protein is CASSFSGNTGELFF.

The rearrangement uses TRBV12-5 and TRBJ2-1; no clear D. The ends were cut back, 6 bases at V and 5 bases at J, with 2 bases in the middle. Germline values: CDR1 LGHNT, CDR2 FRNRAP. This CDR3 region has 10 residues. The CDR3 sequence: CASGNNEQFF. The CDR3 DNA reads TGTGCTAGTGGCAACAATGAGCAGTTCTTC.